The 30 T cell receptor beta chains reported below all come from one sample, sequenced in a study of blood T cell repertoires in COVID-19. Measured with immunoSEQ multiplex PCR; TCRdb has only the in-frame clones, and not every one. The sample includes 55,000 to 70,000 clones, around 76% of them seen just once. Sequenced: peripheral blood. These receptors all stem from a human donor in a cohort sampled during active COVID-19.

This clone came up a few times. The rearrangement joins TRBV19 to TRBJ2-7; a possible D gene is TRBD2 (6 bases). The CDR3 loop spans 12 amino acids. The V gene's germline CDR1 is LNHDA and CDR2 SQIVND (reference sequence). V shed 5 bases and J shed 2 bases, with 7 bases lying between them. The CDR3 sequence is CASSPGAYEQYF. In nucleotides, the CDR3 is TGTGCCAGTAGTCCGGGGGCCTACGAGCAGTACTTC.

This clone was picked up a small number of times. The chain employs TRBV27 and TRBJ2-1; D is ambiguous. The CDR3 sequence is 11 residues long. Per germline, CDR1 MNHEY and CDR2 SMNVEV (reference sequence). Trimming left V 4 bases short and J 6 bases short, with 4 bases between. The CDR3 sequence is CASSWLNEQFF. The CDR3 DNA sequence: TGTGCCAGCAGTTGGCTCAATGAGCAGTTCTTC.

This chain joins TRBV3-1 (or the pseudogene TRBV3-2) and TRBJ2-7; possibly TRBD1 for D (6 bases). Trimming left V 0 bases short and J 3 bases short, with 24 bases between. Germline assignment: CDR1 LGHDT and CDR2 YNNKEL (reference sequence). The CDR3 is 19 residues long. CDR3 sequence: CASSQDRTPRDTENYEQYF. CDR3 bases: TGTGCCAGCAGCCAAGACCGTACACCCCGGGACACTGAAAACTACGAGCAGTACTTC.

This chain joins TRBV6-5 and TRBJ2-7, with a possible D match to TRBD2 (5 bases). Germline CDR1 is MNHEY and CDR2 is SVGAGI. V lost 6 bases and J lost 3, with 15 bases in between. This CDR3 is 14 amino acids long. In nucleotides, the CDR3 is TGTGCCAGCAGCCGATCCTCCGACTACTACGAGCAGTACTTC. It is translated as CASSRSSDYYEQYF.

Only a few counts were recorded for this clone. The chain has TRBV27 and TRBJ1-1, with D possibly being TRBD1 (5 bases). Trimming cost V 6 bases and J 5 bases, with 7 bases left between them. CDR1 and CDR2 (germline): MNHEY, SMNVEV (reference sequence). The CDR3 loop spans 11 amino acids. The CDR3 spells CASRQGTEAFF. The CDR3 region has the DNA TGTGCCAGCAGGCAGGGTACTGAAGCTTTCTTT.

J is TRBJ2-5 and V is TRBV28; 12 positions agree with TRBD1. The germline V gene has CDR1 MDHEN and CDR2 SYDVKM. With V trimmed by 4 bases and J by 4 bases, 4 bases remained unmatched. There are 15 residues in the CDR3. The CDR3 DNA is TGTGCCAGCAGTTCACCGGGACAGGGGGCAGAGACCCAGTACTTC. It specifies CASSSPGQGAETQYF.

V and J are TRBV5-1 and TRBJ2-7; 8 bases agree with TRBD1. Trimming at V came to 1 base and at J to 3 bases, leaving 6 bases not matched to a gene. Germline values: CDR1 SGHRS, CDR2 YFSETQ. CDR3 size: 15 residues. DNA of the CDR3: TGCGCCAGCAGCTTGAGACAGGGGATTCACTACGAGCAGTACTTC. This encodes CASSLRQGIHYEQYF.

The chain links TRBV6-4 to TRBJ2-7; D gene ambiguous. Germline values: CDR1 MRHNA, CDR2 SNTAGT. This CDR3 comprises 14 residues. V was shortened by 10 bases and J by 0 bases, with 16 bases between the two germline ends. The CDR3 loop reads CATPPGFSSYEQYF. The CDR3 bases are TGTGCCACCCCGCCCGGGTTCAGCTCCTACGAGCAGTACTTC.

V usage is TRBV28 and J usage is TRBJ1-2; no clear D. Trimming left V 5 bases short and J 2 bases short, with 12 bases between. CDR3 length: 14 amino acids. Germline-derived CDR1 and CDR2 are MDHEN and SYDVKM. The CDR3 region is CASSVVGGNYGYTF. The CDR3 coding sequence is TGTGCCAGCAGTGTTGTCGGCGGAAACTATGGCTACACCTTC.

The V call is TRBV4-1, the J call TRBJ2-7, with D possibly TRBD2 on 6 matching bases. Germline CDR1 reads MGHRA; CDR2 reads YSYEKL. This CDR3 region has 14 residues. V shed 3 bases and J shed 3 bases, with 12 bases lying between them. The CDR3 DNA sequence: TGCGCCAGCAGCCAGGGCCGCGGGGACTACGAGCAGTACTTC. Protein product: CASSQGRGDYEQYF.

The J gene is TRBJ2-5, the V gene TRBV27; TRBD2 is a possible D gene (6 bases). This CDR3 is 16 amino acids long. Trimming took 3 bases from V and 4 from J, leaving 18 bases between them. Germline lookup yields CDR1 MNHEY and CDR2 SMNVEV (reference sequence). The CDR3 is CASSLGAGLARETQYF. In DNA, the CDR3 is TGTGCCAGCAGTTTGGGTGCGGGGCTAGCACGAGAGACCCAGTACTTC.

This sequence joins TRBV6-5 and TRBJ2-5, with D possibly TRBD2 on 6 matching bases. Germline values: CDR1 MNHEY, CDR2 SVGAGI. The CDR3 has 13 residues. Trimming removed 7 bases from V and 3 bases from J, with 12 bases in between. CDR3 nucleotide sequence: TGTGCCAGCAACCTTCTAGCGAAAGAGACCCAGTACTTC. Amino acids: CASNLLAKETQYF.

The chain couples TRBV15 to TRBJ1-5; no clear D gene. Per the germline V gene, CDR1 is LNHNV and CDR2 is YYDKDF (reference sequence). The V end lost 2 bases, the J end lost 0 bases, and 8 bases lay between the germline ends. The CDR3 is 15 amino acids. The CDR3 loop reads CATSRSGISNQPQHF. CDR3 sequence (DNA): TGTGCCACCAGCAGAAGCGGAATTAGCAATCAGCCCCAGCATTTT.

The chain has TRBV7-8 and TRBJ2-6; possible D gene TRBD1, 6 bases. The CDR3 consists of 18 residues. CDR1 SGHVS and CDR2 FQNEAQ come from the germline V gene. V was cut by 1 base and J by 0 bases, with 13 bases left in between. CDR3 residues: CASSLEGVYASGANVLTF. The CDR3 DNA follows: TGTGCCAGCAGCTTAGAGGGGGTCTATGCCTCTGGGGCCAACGTCCTGACTTTC. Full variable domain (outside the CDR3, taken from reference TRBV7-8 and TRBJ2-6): GAGVSQSPRYKVAKRGQDVALRCDPISGHVSLFWYQQALGQGPEFLTYFQNEAQLDKSGLPSDRFFAERPEGSVSTLKIQRTQQEDSAVYLCASSLEGVYASGANVLTFGAGSRLTVL.

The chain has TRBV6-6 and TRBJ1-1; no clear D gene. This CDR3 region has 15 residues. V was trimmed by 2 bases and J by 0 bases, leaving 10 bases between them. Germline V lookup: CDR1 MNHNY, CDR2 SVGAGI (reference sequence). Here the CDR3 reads CASSYREMLNTEAFF. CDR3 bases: TGTGCCAGCAGTTACCGCGAAATGCTGAACACTGAAGCTTTCTTT.

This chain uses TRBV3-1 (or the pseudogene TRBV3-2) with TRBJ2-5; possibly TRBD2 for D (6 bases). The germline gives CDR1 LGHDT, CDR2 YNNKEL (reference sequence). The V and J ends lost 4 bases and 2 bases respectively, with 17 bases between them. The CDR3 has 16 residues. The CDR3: CASSPPPGTPQETQYF. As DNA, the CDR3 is TGTGCCAGCAGCCCGCCCCCAGGGACTCCACAAGAGACCCAGTACTTC.

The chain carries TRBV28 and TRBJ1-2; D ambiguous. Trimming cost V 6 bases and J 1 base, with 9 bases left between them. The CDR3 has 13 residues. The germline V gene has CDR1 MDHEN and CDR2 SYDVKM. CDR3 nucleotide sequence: TGTGCCAGCAGCAAGACATTTAACTATGGCTACACCTTC. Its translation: CASSKTFNYGYTF.

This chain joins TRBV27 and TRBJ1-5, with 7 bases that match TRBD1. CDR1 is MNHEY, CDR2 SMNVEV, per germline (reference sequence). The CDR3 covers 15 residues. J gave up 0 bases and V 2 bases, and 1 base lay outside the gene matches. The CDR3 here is CASSLTGDSNQPQHF. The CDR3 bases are TGTGCCAGCAGTTTAACAGGGGATAGCAATCAGCCCCAGCATTTT.

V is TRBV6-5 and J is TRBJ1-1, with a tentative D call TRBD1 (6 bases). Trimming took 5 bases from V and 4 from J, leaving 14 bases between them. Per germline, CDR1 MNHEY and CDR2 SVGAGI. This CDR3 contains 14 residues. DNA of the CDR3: TGTGCCAGCAGTCCAGACAGGTCGTTCACTGAAGCTTTCTTT. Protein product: CASSPDRSFTEAFF.

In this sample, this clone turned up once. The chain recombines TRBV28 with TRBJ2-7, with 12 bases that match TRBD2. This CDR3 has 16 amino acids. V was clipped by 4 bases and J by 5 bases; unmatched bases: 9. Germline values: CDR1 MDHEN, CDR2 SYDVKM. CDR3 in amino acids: CASSSPTSGRFNEQYF. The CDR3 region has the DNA TGTGCCAGCAGTTCCCCGACTAGCGGGAGATTTAACGAGCAGTACTTC.

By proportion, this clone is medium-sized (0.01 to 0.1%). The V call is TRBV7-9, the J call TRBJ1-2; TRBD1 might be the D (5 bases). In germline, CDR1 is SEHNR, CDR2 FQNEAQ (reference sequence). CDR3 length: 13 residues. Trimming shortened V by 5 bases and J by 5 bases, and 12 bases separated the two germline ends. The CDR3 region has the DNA TGTGCCAGCAGCCTGACAGAGTTGTATGGCTACACCTTC. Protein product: CASSLTELYGYTF. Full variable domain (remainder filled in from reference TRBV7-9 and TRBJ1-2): DTGVSQNPRHKITKRGQNVTFRCDPISEHNRLYWYRQTLGQGPEFLTYFQNEAQLEKSRLLSDRFSAERPKGSFSTLEIQRTEQGDSAMYLCASSLTELYGYTFGSGTRLTVV.

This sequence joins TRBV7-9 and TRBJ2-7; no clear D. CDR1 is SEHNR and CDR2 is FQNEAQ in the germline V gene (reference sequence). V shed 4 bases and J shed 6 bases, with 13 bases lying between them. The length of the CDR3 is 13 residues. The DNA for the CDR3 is TGTGCCAGCAGCTCCCCCCCCATCCCCGAGCAGTACTTC. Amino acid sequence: CASSSPPIPEQYF. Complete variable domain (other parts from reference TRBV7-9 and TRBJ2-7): DTGVSQNPRHKITKRGQNVTFRCDPISEHNRLYWYRQTLGQGPEFLTYFQNEAQLEKSRLLSDRFSAERPKGSFSTLEIQRTEQGDSAMYLCASSSPPIPEQYFGPGTRLTVT.

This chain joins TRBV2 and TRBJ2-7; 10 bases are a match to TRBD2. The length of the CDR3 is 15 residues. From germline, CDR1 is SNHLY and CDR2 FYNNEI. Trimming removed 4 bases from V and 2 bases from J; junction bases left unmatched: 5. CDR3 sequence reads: CASSGISGGTYEQYF. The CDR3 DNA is TGTGCCAGCAGTGGGATTAGCGGGGGGACCTACGAGCAGTACTTC. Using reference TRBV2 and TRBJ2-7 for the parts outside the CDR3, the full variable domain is EPEVTQTPSHQVTQMGQEVILRCVPISNHLYFYWYRQILGQKVEFLVSFYNNEISEKSEIFDDQFSVERPDGSNFTLKIRSTKLEDSAMYFCASSGISGGTYEQYFGPGTRLTVT.

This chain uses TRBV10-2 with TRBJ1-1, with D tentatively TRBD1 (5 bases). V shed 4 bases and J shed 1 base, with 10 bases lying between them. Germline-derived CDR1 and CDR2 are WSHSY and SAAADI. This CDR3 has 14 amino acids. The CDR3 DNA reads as TGCGCCAGCAGTGTCTCCGGGGGGAACACTGAAGCTTTCTTT. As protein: CASSVSGGNTEAFF.

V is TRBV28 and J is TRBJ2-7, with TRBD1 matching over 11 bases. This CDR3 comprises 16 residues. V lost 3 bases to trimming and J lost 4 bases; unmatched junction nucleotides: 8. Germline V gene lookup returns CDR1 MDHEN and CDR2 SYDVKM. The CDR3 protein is CASSFGDRGGWYEQYF. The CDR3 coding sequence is TGTGCCAGCAGTTTCGGGGACAGGGGGGGTTGGTACGAGCAGTACTTC.

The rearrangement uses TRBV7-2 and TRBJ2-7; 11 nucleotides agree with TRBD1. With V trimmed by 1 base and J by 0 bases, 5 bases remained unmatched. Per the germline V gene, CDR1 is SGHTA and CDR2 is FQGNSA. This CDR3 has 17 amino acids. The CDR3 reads CASSLVRGQGDSYEQYF. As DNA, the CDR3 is TGTGCCAGCAGCTTAGTCCGGGGACAGGGGGACTCCTACGAGCAGTACTTC.

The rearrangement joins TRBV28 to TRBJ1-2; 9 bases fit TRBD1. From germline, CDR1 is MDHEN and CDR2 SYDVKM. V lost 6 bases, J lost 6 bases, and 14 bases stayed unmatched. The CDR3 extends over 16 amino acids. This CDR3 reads CASRDNTGGVFHGYTF. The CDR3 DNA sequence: TGTGCCAGCAGGGATAACACAGGGGGCGTATTCCATGGCTACACCTTC.

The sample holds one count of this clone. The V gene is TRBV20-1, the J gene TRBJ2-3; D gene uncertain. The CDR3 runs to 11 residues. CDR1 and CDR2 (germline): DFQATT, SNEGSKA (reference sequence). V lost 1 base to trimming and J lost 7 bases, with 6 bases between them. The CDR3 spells CSARGQYTQYF. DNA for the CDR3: TGCAGTGCTAGAGGCCAGTATACGCAGTATTTT.

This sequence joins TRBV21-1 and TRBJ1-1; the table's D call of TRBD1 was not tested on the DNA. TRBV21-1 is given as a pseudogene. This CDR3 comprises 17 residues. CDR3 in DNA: TGTGCCAGCAGCAAACGGACAGGGGCCAACCTGAACACTGAAGCTTTCTTT. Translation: CASSKRTGANLNTEAFF.

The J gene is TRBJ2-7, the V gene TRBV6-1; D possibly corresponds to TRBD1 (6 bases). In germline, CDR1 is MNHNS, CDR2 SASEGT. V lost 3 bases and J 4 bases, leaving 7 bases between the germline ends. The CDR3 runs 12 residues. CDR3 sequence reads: CASSDTGYEQYF. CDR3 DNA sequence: TGTGCCAGCAGTGATACAGGGTACGAGCAGTACTTC.